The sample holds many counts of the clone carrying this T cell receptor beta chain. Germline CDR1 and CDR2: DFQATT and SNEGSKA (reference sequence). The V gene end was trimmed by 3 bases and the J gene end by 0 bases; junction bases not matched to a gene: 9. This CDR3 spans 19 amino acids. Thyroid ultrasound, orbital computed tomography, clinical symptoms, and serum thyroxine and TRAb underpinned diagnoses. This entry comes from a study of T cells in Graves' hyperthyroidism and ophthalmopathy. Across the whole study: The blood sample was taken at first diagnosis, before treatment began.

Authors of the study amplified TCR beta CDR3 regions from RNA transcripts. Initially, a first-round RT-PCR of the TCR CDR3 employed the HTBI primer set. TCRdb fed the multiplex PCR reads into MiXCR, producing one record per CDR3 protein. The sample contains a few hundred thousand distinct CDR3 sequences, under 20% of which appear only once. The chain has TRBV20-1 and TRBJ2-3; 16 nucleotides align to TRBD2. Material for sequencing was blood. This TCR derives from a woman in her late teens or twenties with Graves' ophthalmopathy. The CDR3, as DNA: TGCAGTGCTAGGGGGTCCGGGACTAGCGGGAGGGCTAGCACAGATACGCAGTATTTT. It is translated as CSARGSGTSGRASTDTQYF.